Listed below are T cell receptor beta chains from one sample, sequenced in a study of blood T cells in healthy people across ages. One entry per CDR3 protein, called by TCRdb with MiXCR from the 5' RACE reads. The sample records about 1.8 million distinct CDR3 sequences, around 50% being singletons. The sequencing input was blood. All receptors come from a woman between 40 and 50 years old in good health. CDR3s include the opening cysteine and the closing phenylalanine or tryptophan. D genes are given only for firm matches. A row's size may be missing; if present it is once, few, many or a size class.

clone_size d_call j_call v_call cdr3_nt cdr3_aa
NA NA TRBJ1-6 TRBV11-2 TGTGCCAGCAGCTTAGTCGGGGTTCCAGATTCACCCCTCCACTTT CASSLVGVPDSPLHF
NA NA TRBJ2-1 TRBV2 TGTGCCAGCAGAACAGTTGATGAGCAGTTCTTC CASRTVDEQFF
once TRBD1 TRBJ1-1 TRBV15 TGTGCCACCAGCAGAGCCTGGGACAGGGGAGACACTGAAGCTTTCTTT CATSRAWDRGDTEAFF
few NA TRBJ2-1 TRBV7-2 TGTGCCAGCAGCTTAGGCGGGCCCTACTCCTACAATGAGCAGTTCTTC CASSLGGPYSYNEQFF
once NA TRBJ2-5 TRBV9 TGTGCCAGCAGCGTAGAGGGGCACCCGAAAGAGACCCAGTGCTTC CASSVEGHPKETQCF
few NA TRBJ2-7 TRBV6-5 TGTGCCAGCAGCCGGGGAAGCTCCTACAATGAGCAGTACTTC CASSRGSSYNEQYF
few NA TRBJ2-7 TRBV7-2 TGTGCCAGCAGCTCCCAAAACTTAGATGTTGGGTACTTC CASSSQNLDVGYF
once NA TRBJ2-6 TRBV7-2 TGTGCCAGCATGGACGGCCGAAGCCGCTCTGGGGCCAACGTCCTGACTTTC CASMDGRSRSGANVLTF
few NA TRBJ1-2 TRBV4-1 TGCGCCAGCAGCCAAGCTACAGCCCTCTATGGCTACACCTTC CASSQATALYGYTF
many TRBD2 TRBJ2-1 TRBV7-2 TGTGCCAGCAGCTTAGGGGCGGGGGGCAATGAGCAGTTCTTC CASSLGAGGNEQFF
NA NA TRBJ2-3 TRBV6-2/TRBV6-3 TGTGCCAGCAACCATGGGCGGGGCACAGATACGCAGTATTTT CASNHGRGTDTQYF
NA NA TRBJ1-2 TRBV6-2/TRBV6-3 TGTGCCAGCAGTACCCCGGAGGGAGCTAACTATGGCTACACCTTC CASSTPEGANYGYTF
NA NA TRBJ2-1 TRBV6-2/TRBV6-3 TGTGCCAGCAGCCTGAATACAGGGTCCTACAATGAGCAGTTCTTC CASSLNTGSYNEQFF
NA NA TRBJ1-5 TRBV5-1 TGCGCCAGCAGCTTCACAGGGTCAGATCAGCCCCAGCATTTT CASSFTGSDQPQHF
NA NA TRBJ2-7 TRBV2 TGTGCCAGCAGTGCCGCACGGCTTTACGAGCAGTACTTC CASSAARLYEQYF
few TRBD2 TRBJ2-3 TRBV12-3/TRBV12-4 TGTGCCAGCGCGAAGACTAGCGGGGGCACAGATACGCAGTATTTT CASAKTSGGTDTQYF
NA NA TRBJ1-4 TRBV13 TGTGCCAGCAGCTCAAGGGACGGAAAACTGTTTTTT CASSSRDGKLFF
NA NA TRBJ1-2 TRBV19 TGTGCCAGTAGAGAACAGTACCAAGGGCCCAACTATGGCTACACCTTC CASREQYQGPNYGYTF
NA NA TRBJ2-7 TRBV13 TGTGCCAGCAGCGACCGGAATCAGGGCTACGAGCAGTACTTC CASSDRNQGYEQYF
NA TRBD2 TRBJ2-6 TRBV24-1 TGTGCCACCAGTGATCCGGACGCAGGGAGGGGAGCTGGGGCCAACGTCCTGACTTTC CATSDPDAGRGAGANVLTF
few TRBD2 TRBJ2-1 TRBV7-3 TGTGCCAGCAGCTTTAGCGGGGGGGTTGCGTACAATGAGCAGTTCTTC CASSFSGGVAYNEQFF
NA TRBD2 TRBJ2-1 TRBV7-2 TGTGCCAGCAGCTTCCGTATGGGACTAGCGGGAGGATATGAGCAGTTCTTC CASSFRMGLAGGYEQFF
few NA TRBJ2-5 TRBV6-1 TGTGCCAGCAGTGAATTTAGGACACAACAAGAGACCCAGTACTTC CASSEFRTQQETQYF
few NA TRBJ2-1 TRBV12-3/TRBV12-4 TGTGCCAGCAGAGGGGGATGGGATGAGCAGTTCTTC CASRGGWDEQFF
NA TRBD2 TRBJ2-3 TRBV2 TGTGCCAGCAGTGACAGGACTAGCGGGAACACAGATACGCAGTATTTT CASSDRTSGNTDTQYF
once NA TRBJ1-5 TRBV13 TGTGCCAGCAGCCTCGGGGGGACTTGGCAGCCCCAGCATTTT CASSLGGTWQPQHF
few TRBD2 TRBJ2-7 TRBV20-1 TGCAGTGCTAGAGCGGGGGGCGAGCAGTACTTC CSARAGGEQYF
NA TRBD1 TRBJ1-6 TRBV19 TGTGCCAGCCGGGACAGGGAGTCACCCCTCCACTTT CASRDRESPLHF
NA TRBD2 TRBJ2-3 TRBV4-1 TGCGCCAGCAACCAAGAGGCAGCGGGGGAACTCACAGATACGCAGTATTTT CASNQEAAGELTDTQYF
NA NA TRBJ1-2 TRBV13 TGTGCCGACGTTTATGGCTACACCTTC CADVYGYTF
few NA TRBJ2-3 TRBV13 TGTGCCAGCAGCCCCAGGGGACACAGCCTGGAGGATACGCAGTATTTT CASSPRGHSLEDTQYF
few TRBD2 TRBJ2-5 TRBV5-1 TGCGCCAGCAGCTGGACTAGCGGGGGGGCTTATCGAGAGACCCAGTACTTC CASSWTSGGAYRETQYF
once NA TRBJ1-2 TRBV5-1 TGCGCCAGCAGCTTGGTGGAAGGGGGGGACTATGGCTACACCTTC CASSLVEGGDYGYTF
NA TRBD1 TRBJ1-4 TRBV11-2 TGTGCCAGTAGACCCCGGACAGGGGTTGAAAAACTGTTTTTT CASRPRTGVEKLFF
NA NA TRBJ1-2 TRBV7-2 TGTGCCAGCAGCCCCGGGGGTCGGCGCTCCGGGCGCTACACCTTC CASSPGGRRSGRYTF
few NA TRBJ2-5 TRBV5-1 TGCGCCAGCACAAACAGTCAAGAGACCCAGTACTTC CASTNSQETQYF
NA NA TRBJ1-5 TRBV6-2/TRBV6-3 TGTGCCAGCAGTTACGCCCTTGAGAGTCAGCCCCAGCATTTT CASSYALESQPQHF
NA TRBD2 TRBJ2-7 TRBV11-2 TGTGCCAGCAGCCCGGCGGGGGACCGTACCTCCGAGCAGTACTTC CASSPAGDRTSEQYF
many NA TRBJ2-7 TRBV7-2 TGTGCCAGCAGTTTTCCGGGTCGGTCCTACGAGCAGTACTTC CASSFPGRSYEQYF
few TRBD1 TRBJ2-1 TRBV7-2 TGTGCCAGCAGCCCTGGACAGGAGTACAATGAGCAGTTCTTC CASSPGQEYNEQFF
NA NA TRBJ2-6 TRBV7-3 TGTGCCAGCAGCTCCCTAACAGTTGCCGGGGCCAACGTCCTGACTTTC CASSSLTVAGANVLTF
few NA TRBJ1-4 TRBV7-9 TGTGCCAGCAGCTTAAGCAGAAGTCTTAGAGAAAAACTGTTTTTT CASSLSRSLREKLFF
NA TRBD1 TRBJ1-2 TRBV4-3 TGCGCCAGCAGCCCAGGCCGGAGGGGGCCTGGGGGCTACACCTTC CASSPGRRGPGGYTF
NA NA TRBJ2-7 TRBV20-1 TGCAGTGCTAGCTCGAAGAGGGGCTCCTACGAGCAGTACTTC CSASSKRGSYEQYF
NA NA TRBJ2-5 TRBV2 TGTGCCAGCAGTGCCCCGTGGGATTTTGGGGAGACCCAGTACTTC CASSAPWDFGETQYF
NA TRBD1 TRBJ1-5 TRBV2 TGTGCCAGCAGAACCTCCACAGGGGCCTTCGAACCCCAGCATTTT CASRTSTGAFEPQHF
NA TRBD2 TRBJ2-3 TRBV4-3 TGCGCCAGCAGCCAAGGGGAGGGCAGCACAGATACGCAGTATTTT CASSQGEGSTDTQYF
NA TRBD1 TRBJ1-5 TRBV4-1 TGCGCCAGCAGCCGGGACAGCGACCCCAATAGCAATCAGCCCCAGCATTTT CASSRDSDPNSNQPQHF
few NA TRBJ2-6 TRBV4-2 TGTGCCAGCAGCCGGCGGACAGCGACCTCTGGGGCCAACGTCCTGACTTTC CASSRRTATSGANVLTF
once TRBD2 TRBJ2-3 TRBV2 TGTGCCAGCAGTGAGGAGCGGGGGGGCGCAGATACGCAGTATTTT CASSEERGGADTQYF
NA NA TRBJ2-7 TRBV15 TGTGCCACCAGCACCGATCACAGCTCCTACGAGCAGTACTTC CATSTDHSSYEQYF
NA NA TRBJ1-1 TRBV7-9 TGTGCCAGCAGCTGGGGGACGGAGGAAGCTTTCTTT CASSWGTEEAFF
NA NA TRBJ1-5 TRBV9 TGTGCCAGCAGCGCTACCCCGACCAATCAGCCCCAGCATTTT CASSATPTNQPQHF
few NA TRBJ2-1 TRBV5-1 TGCGCCAGCAGCATAGGACAGTCTAATGAGCAGTTCTTC CASSIGQSNEQFF
many NA TRBJ2-4 TRBV20-1 TGCAGTGCGGGAGGGATCGGGGGGCCGGTAAACATTCAGTACTTC CSAGGIGGPVNIQYF
many TRBD2 TRBJ2-1 TRBV4-1 TGCGCCAGCAGCCAAGACGGCCTAGCGGGGGGCTACAATGAGCAGTTCTTC CASSQDGLAGGYNEQFF
NA NA TRBJ2-4 TRBV20-1 TGCAGTGCTAGAGCCGGGCCCAAAAACATTCAGTACTTC CSARAGPKNIQYF
NA NA TRBJ2-2 TRBV28 TGTGCCAGCAGTTCGGGCGGGATCACCGGGGAGCTGTTTTTT CASSSGGITGELFF